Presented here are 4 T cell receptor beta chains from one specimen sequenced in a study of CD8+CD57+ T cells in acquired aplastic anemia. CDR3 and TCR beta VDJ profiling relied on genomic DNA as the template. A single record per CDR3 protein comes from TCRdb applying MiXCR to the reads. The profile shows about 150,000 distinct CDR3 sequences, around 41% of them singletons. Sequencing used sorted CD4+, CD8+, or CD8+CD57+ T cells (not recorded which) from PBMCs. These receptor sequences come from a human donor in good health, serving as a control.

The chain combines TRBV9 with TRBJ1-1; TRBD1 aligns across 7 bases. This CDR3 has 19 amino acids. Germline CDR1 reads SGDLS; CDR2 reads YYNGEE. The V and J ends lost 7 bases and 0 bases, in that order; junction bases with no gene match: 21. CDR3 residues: CASSATAGTASFMNTEAFF. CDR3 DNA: TGTGCCAGCTCCGCTACCGCCGGGACAGCCTCGTTCATGAACACTGAAGCTTTCTTT.

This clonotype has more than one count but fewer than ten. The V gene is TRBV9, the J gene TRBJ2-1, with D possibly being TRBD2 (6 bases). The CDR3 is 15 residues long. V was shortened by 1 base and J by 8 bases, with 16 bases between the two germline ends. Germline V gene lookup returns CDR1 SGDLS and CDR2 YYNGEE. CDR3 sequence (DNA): TGTGCCAGCAGCGTAATGGACATGGGGGGACATGAGCAGTTCTTC. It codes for CASSVMDMGGHEQFF.

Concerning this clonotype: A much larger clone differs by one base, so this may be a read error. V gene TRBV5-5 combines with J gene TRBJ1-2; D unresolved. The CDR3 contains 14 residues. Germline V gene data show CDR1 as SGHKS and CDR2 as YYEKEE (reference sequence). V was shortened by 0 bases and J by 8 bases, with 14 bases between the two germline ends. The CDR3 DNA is TGTGCCAGCAGCTTGGCTCCGGGAATGTGGGGCTACACCTTC. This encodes CASSLAPGMWGYTF.

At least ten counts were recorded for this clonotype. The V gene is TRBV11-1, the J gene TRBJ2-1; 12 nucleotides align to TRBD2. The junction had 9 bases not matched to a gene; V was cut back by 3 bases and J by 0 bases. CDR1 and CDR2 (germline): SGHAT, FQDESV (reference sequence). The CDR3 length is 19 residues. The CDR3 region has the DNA TGTGCCAGCAGCTTCCCTGGACTAGCGGGGTCGCACTCCTACAATGAGCAGTTCTTC. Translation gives CASSFPGLAGSHSYNEQFF.